The present T cell receptor beta chain was sequenced within a study of quantifying T cell responses using KT2 cells (dated by TCRdb to about 2017). About the study as a whole: RNA was DNase-treated and reverse transcribed with TCR alpha and beta constant-region primers, mostly using SuperScript III. The efficiency of the T4 ligation step under optimum conditions was estimated to be greater than 8.5%. PCR2 was run as a SYBR Green qPCR and stopped at a predetermined fluorescence threshold to avoid over-amplification.

To prepare the library, UMI-ligation and nested PCR was applied. A single-stranded oligonucleotide bearing the Illumina SP2 sequence and a UMI was ligated to the 3' end of the cDNA with T4 RNA ligase 1. PCR1 consisted of approximately 4 cycles (98 degrees C 15 s, 69 degrees C 30 s, 72 degrees C 40 s), and for the beta primer an equimolar mix of RC1.1 and RC1.2 was used to cover TRBC1 and TRBC2. Starting at PCR2, the TCR alpha and beta chains were handled separately, and sample indices and Illumina adaptors were added. The UMI, placed after an 8-base spacer, consisted of 12 random nucleotides arranged as two hexamers with a spacer between them. Libraries were sequenced on an Illumina MiSeq with v2 2x251 paired-end chemistry, typically roughly twelve samples per run. To boost diversity, each sequencing library was supplemented with PhiX DNA at roughly 4.5-7%. As for the authors' bioinformatics: bcl2fastq converted raw reads to FASTQ, and Demultiplexor demultiplexed the reads by dual indices. Decombinator assigned V and J genes by tag matching, allowing a single base-pair mismatch. UMIs were used by Collapsinator to correct both sequencing errors and frequency errors caused by PCR heterogeneity. Decombinator identifiers were converted to nucleotide sequence by CDR3Translator, the sequences were translated to amino acids, and CDR3 was extracted using C- and N-terminal motifs. A cluster of KT2 sequences that shared one unique molecular identifier was counted as a single distinct KT2 TCR. Through fastp at Q25 and MiXCR, TCRdb rebuilt clones from the public reads, retaining in-frame beta chains. When rows share a CDR3 protein, they turn into one entry using the most common DNA and genes. Here the V and J calls rest on TCRdb's processing, not on the authors' analysis. The sample data list some 43,000 distinct CDR3 sequences, and over 15% of these were observed just once. The ten biggest clones cover about 40% of the sample.

CDR1 is given as SGHDN and CDR2 as FVKESK, both from the germline V gene. Its CDR3 holds 15 amino acids, cysteine through phenylalanine. The entry retains the CDR3 DNA only, 45 bases that are in frame from base 1. V lost 4 bases and J lost 5 bases, and the count of bases not matched to a germline gene is 7. Here is what the overall study found, with its caveats: At very high KT2 spike-in numbers, detection of KT2 sequences reached saturation. No side-by-side comparison between this pipeline and other TCR sequencing techniques was included in the study. KT2 sequences were detected down to the lowest spike-in tested, which was about one KT2 cell per 100,000 PBMC. Over several orders of magnitude, the number of KT2 alpha and beta sequences rose linearly with the number of KT2 cells put in.

Known numbers of KT2, a T cell clone whose TCR had been sequenced previously, were spiked into unfractionated PBMC to test the sensitivity and accuracy of the pipeline. A range of KT2-to-PBMC ratios was set up by mixing KT2 cells into a fixed number of PBMC. With respect to this clonotype: Its antigen is unknown. Qualities for individual bases were not recorded, and no much larger clone is one base off.

The rearrangement joined TRBV14 to TRBJ2-2; 7 middle bases align to TRBD1. This TCR came from a human donor. Sequenced sample: PBMCs spiked with cells of the T cell clone KT2. The DNA is as follows: TGTGCCAGCAGCCCAAAGGGACAGCCTACCGGGGAGCTGTTTTTT. It specifies CASSPKGQPTGELFF.